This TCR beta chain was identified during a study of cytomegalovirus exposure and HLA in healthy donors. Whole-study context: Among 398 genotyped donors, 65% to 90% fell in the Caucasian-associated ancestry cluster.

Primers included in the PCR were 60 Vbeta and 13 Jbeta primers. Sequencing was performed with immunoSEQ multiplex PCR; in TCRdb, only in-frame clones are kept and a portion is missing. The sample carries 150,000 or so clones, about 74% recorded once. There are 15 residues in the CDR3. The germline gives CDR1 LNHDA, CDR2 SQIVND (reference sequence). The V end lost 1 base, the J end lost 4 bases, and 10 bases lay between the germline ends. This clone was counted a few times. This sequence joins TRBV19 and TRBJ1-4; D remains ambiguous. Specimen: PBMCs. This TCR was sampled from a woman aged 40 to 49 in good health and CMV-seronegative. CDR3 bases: TGTGCCAGTAGTATAGGAGGAGAGGGTAATGAAAAACTGTTTTTT. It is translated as CASSIGGEGNEKLFF.